What follows describes a single TCR beta chain. The antigen remains undetermined. This record comes from a study of cytomegalovirus exposure and HLA in healthy donors. The study, taken as a whole, reports: About 90% or about 30% of the time was how often most TCR beta V segments were productive, according to an earlier analysis.

Primers included in the PCR were 60 Vbeta and 13 Jbeta primers. Some clones are missing from TCRdb's copy, which holds only in-frame ones; the method was immunoSEQ multiplex PCR. The sample holds about 120,000 clones, around 80% seen once. The J segment lost 6 bases and the V segment lost 5 bases, leaving 15 bases of the junction unmatched. Germline V lookup: CDR1 MDHEN, CDR2 SYDVKM. The CDR3 loop spans 17 amino acids. The TCR sequence derives from a female donor in good health and CMV-seropositive. The sample taken for sequencing was PBMCs. The chain carries TRBV28 and TRBJ2-2; 7 nucleotides align to TRBD1. The CDR3: CASSGVGTVVFSGELFF. In DNA form, the CDR3 reads TGTGCCAGCAGTGGGGTCGGGACAGTCGTCTTTTCCGGGGAGCTGTTTTTT.